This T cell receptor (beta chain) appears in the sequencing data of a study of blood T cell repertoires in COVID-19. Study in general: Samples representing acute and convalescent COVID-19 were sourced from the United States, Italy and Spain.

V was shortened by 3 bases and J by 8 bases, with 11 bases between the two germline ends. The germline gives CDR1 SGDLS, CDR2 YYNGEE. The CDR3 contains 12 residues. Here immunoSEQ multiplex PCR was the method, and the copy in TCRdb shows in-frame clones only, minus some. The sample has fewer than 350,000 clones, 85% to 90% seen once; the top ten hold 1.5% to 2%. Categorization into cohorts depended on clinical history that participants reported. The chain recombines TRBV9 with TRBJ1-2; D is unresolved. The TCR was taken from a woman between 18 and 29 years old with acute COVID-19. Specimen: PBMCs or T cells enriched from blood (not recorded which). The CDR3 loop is CASSATQAGYTF. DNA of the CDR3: TGTGCCAGCAGCGCTACCCAGGCGGGCTACACCTTC. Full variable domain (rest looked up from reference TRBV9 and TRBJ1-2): DSGVTQTPKHLITATGQRVTLRCSPRSGDLSVYWYQQSLDQGLQFLIQYYNGEERAKGNILERFSAQQFPDLHSELNLSSLELGDSALYFCASSATQAGYTFGSGTRLTVV.